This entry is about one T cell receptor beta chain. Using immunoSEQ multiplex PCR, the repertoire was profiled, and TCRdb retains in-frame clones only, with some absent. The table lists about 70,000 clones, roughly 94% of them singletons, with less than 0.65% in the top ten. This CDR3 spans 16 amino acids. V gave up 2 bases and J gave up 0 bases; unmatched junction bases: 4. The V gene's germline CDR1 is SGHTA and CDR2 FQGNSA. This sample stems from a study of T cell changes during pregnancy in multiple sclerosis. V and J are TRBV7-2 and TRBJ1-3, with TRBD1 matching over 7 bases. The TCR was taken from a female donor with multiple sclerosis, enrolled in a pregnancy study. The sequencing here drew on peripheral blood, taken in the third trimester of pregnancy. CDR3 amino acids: CASSLRDSLSGNTIYF. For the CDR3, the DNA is TGTGCCAGCAGCTTAAGGGACAGTCTCTCTGGAAACACCATATATTTT. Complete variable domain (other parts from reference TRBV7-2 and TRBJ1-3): GAGVSQSPSNKVTEKGKDVELRCDPISGHTALYWYRQSLGQGLEFLIYFQGNSAPDKSGLPSDRFSAERTGGSVSTLTIQRTQQEDSAVYLCASSLRDSLSGNTIYFGEGSWLTVV.